The 23 T cell receptor beta chains reported below all come from one sample, sequenced in a study of shared clonotypes between healthy human individuals (dated by TCRdb to about 2020). Libraries were built with the immunoSEQ multiplex PCR assay. TCRdb holds this immuneACCESS table with in-frame rearrangements only. Some clones are missing; in checked studies, unresolved V genes explain under half, and the rest has no known cause. The sample records around 1.9 million clones, around 93% of which are singletons. Clones ranked in the top ten supply more than 1.5% of the sample. CD8 naive samples were obtained by positive selection for CCR7 among CD45RO-negative cells, yielding a CD45RA+CCR7+ population from which TemRA cells were excluded. The material sequenced was naive CD8+ T cells from PBMCs. Read against the paper, the sample's cell subset or site label means: CD45RA+CCR7+. These receptors originate from a man aged 18-30 years in good health. Some clones in this sample may be carry-over from other donors' samples.

This chain links TRBV28 with TRBJ1-1; 11 bases match TRBD1. V was pared by 4 bases and J by 4 bases, with 5 bases of the junction left unmatched. Germline CDR1 and CDR2: MDHEN and SYDVKM. This CDR3 is built from 15 residues. CDR3 amino acids: CASSYPGTGGTEAFF. The CDR3 DNA follows: TGTGCCAGCAGTTACCCCGGGACAGGGGGCACTGAAGCTTTCTTT.

The rearrangement joins TRBV27 to TRBJ1-3; possible D gene TRBD1, 5 bases. Trimming removed 5 bases from V and 4 bases from J, with 15 bases in between. The V gene's germline CDR1 is MNHEY and CDR2 SMNVEV (reference sequence). The CDR3 sequence is 15 residues long. The CDR3 DNA reads TGTGCCAGCAGTACTATGTGGGGGGGAGGAAACACCATATATTTT. This sequence encodes CASSTMWGGGNTIYF.

The chain uses TRBV4-3 and TRBJ2-7; D is possibly TRBD1 (6 bases). Germline-derived CDR1 and CDR2 are LGHNA and YSLEER. The V end lost 0 bases, the J end lost 2 bases, and 14 bases lay between the germline ends. The CDR3 loop spans 16 amino acids. CDR3 bases: TGCGCCAGCAGCCAAGATTGGCCGGGACAAACCTACGAGCAGTACTTC. Translating gives CASSQDWPGQTYEQYF.

The CDR3 nucleotides read TGTGCCAGCCGAATTACTCTGACAGGGGATGGCTACACCTTC. Translating it yields CASRITLTGDGYTF. This chain connects TRBV5-4 to TRBJ1-2, with 8 positions matching TRBD1. V shed 7 bases, J shed 6 bases, and the junction held 11 bases outside the gene matches. The CDR3 consists of 14 residues. Looked up from germline, CDR1 is SGHNT and CDR2 is YYREEE (reference sequence). Drawing the rest from reference TRBV5-4 and TRBJ1-2, the complete variable domain is ETGVTQSPTHLIKTRGQQVTLRCSSQSGHNTVSWYQQALGQGPQFIFQYYREEENGRGNFPPRFSGLQFPNYSSELNVNALELDDSALYLCASRITLTGDGYTFGSGTRLTVV.

V is TRBV27 and J is TRBJ2-7; 7 bases fit TRBD1. J gave up 1 base and V 8 bases, and 5 bases lay outside the gene matches. Per the germline V gene, CDR1 is MNHEY and CDR2 is SMNVEV (reference sequence). This CDR3 is 13 amino acids long. CDR3 residues: CASGPGQSYEQYF. The CDR3 DNA reads TGTGCCAGCGGCCCGGGACAGTCCTACGAGCAGTACTTC.

The CDR3 nucleotides are TGTGCCACCAGCAGAGAAAACACCGGGGAGCTGTTTTTT. Encoded protein: CATSRENTGELFF. The rearrangement joins TRBV15 to TRBJ2-2; D unclear. CDR1 is LNHNV, CDR2 YYDKDF, per germline (reference sequence). Trimming removed 0 bases from V and 2 bases from J, with 1 base in between. This CDR3 region has 13 residues.

The chain has TRBV7-6 and TRBJ2-1; 11 nucleotides match TRBD2. CDR3 length: 18 residues. V gave up 3 bases and J gave up 7 bases; unmatched junction bases: 14. Germline assignment: CDR1 SGHVS and CDR2 FNYEAQ. The CDR3 region is CASSFGSRTSGSRNEQFF. The DNA of the CDR3 is TGTGCCAGCAGCTTTGGTTCCCGAACTAGCGGGAGTAGGAATGAGCAGTTCTTC. The full variable domain, rest sourced from reference TRBV7-6 and TRBJ2-1, is GAGVSQSPRYKVTKRGQDVALRCDPISGHVSLYWYRQALGQGPEFLTYFNYEAQQDKSGLPNDRFSAERPEGSISTLTIQRTEQRDSAMYRCASSFGSRTSGSRNEQFFGPGTRLTVL.

The chain joins TRBV7-9 to TRBJ2-7, with 10 bases that match TRBD1. This CDR3 is built from 16 residues. CDR1 and CDR2 from the germline V gene are SEHNR and FQNEAQ (reference sequence). Trimming removed 1 base from V and 4 bases from J; junction bases left unmatched: 7. CDR3 loop: CASSLVSWTGGYEQYF. CDR3 bases: TGTGCCAGCAGCTTAGTTTCTTGGACAGGGGGGTACGAGCAGTACTTC.

This chain joins TRBV9 and TRBJ1-4; TRBD1 aligns across 10 bases. The germline CDR1 and CDR2 sequences are SGDLS and YYNGEE. V was pared by 0 bases and J by 5 bases, with 7 bases of the junction left unmatched. The CDR3 consists of 17 residues. Written as DNA, the CDR3 is TGTGCCAGCAGCGTAGGAAGGACAGGGGGACCCAATGAAAAACTGTTTTTT. Encoded protein: CASSVGRTGGPNEKLFF.

The V and J genes are TRBV27 and TRBJ2-7, with 8 nucleotides matching TRBD1. J was trimmed by 0 bases and V by 4 bases; bases with no gene match: 14. The CDR3 consists of 18 residues. Germline-derived CDR1 and CDR2 are MNHEY and SMNVEV (reference sequence). The CDR3 loop reads CASSSRTPGQGPSYEQYF. For the CDR3, the DNA is TGTGCCAGCAGTTCTCGCACCCCAGGACAGGGCCCCTCCTACGAGCAGTACTTC.

The chain combines TRBV6-6 with TRBJ2-3; D gene unclear. CDR3 length: 14 residues. Between the trimmed V and J ends, which lost 5 bases and 6 bases, there was a span of 15 bases. Looked up from germline, CDR1 is MNHNY and CDR2 is SVGAGI (reference sequence). The CDR3 region is CASSPIVSADTQYF. The CDR3 DNA follows: TGTGCCAGCAGTCCCATAGTGTCGGCCGATACGCAGTATTTT.

A remark on this clone: Other DNA sequences from this sample encode an identical CDR3 as well. The V call is TRBV7-9, the J call TRBJ1-1, with D hard to call. Germline V gene lookup returns CDR1 SEHNR and CDR2 FQNEAQ (reference sequence). Trimming pared 1 base from V and 3 bases from J, leaving 3 bases between. The CDR3 covers 12 residues. The CDR3 is CASSLVDTEAFF. CDR3 sequence (DNA): TGTGCCAGCAGCTTAGTTGACACTGAAGCTTTCTTT. Based on the CDR3 plus reference TRBV7-9 and TRBJ1-1, the full variable domain is DTGVSQNPRHKITKRGQNVTFRCDPISEHNRLYWYRQTLGQGPEFLTYFQNEAQLEKSRLLSDRFSAERPKGSFSTLEIQRTEQGDSAMYLCASSLVDTEAFFGQGTRLTVV.

The chain uses TRBV9 and TRBJ1-1; the D is unclear. CDR3 length equals 14 residues. The V and J ends lost 3 bases and 2 bases respectively, with 11 bases between them. Germline loops: CDR1 SGDLS, CDR2 YYNGEE. Here the CDR3 reads CASSGRTDNTEAFF. As DNA, the CDR3 is TGTGCCAGCAGCGGTCGGACCGACAACACTGAAGCTTTCTTT.

This rearrangement joins TRBV5-3 to TRBJ1-3; TRBD1 might be the D (5 bases). TRBV5-3 is identified as an open reading frame with a role that is uncertain. There are 14 residues in the CDR3. V lost 6 bases, J lost 2 bases, and 12 bases lay in between. For the CDR3, the DNA is TGTGCCAGAACGACTGGGGGACCTGGAAACACCATATATTTT. Translated: CARTTGGPGNTIYF.

The V call is TRBV27, the J call TRBJ1-5; D call uncertain. CDR1 and CDR2 (germline): MNHEY, SMNVEV (reference sequence). V lost 6 bases to trimming and J lost 2 bases, with 17 bases between them. The CDR3 has 16 amino acids. CDR3 region: CASSPEPSWGNQPQHF. The CDR3 coding sequence is TGTGCCAGCAGCCCTGAGCCCTCTTGGGGCAATCAGCCCCAGCATTTT.

The chain is built from TRBV6-1 and TRBJ2-1; D uncertain. The germline CDR1 and CDR2 sequences are MNHNS and SASEGT. V shed 2 bases and J shed 0 bases, with 8 bases lying between them. The length of the CDR3 is 15 residues. The chain's CDR3 is CASSEKPGSYNEQFF. In DNA form, the CDR3 reads TGTGCCAGCAGTGAAAAGCCAGGCTCCTACAATGAGCAGTTCTTC.

The chain links TRBV7-8 to TRBJ2-2, with TRBD1 identical over 7 bases. V lost 3 bases to trimming and J lost 10 bases; unmatched junction nucleotides: 8. The CDR3 spans 14 residues. Germline V lookup: CDR1 SGHVS, CDR2 FQNEAQ. The CDR3 here is CASSLRGPKEELFF. The CDR3 bases are TGTGCCAGCAGCTTGAGGGGGCCCAAAGAGGAGCTGTTTTTT.

The chain employs TRBV13 and TRBJ2-1; no clear D. V lost 1 base and J 6 bases, leaving 16 bases between the germline ends. CDR1 is PRHDT and CDR2 is FYEKMQ in the germline V gene (reference sequence). This CDR3 comprises 16 residues. The CDR3 DNA reads TGTGCCAGCAGCTTAGTTGAGGCTAGAGGTCCCAATGAGCAGTTCTTC. Its translation: CASSLVEARGPNEQFF. Full variable domain (rest looked up from reference TRBV13 and TRBJ2-1): AAGVIQSPRHLIKEKRETATLKCYPIPRHDTVYWYQQGPGQDPQFLISFYEKMQSDKGSIPDRFSAQQFSDYHSELNMSSLELGDSALYFCASSLVEARGPNEQFFGPGTRLTVL.

CDR3: CARQQKETQYF. The CDR3 DNA is TGTGCCAGACAGCAAAAAGAGACCCAGTACTTC. The V call is TRBV2, the J call TRBJ2-5; D gene ambiguous. Trimming took 9 bases from V and 3 from J, leaving 8 bases between them. The germline V gene encodes CDR1 SNHLY and CDR2 FYNNEI. The CDR3 extends over 11 amino acids.

The chain couples TRBV15 to TRBJ1-2; tentatively, D is TRBD1 (5 bases). The V end was cut by 1 base, the J end by 5 bases, with 17 bases between. This CDR3 has 16 residues. Germline V gene lookup returns CDR1 LNHNV and CDR2 YYDKDF (reference sequence). The DNA of the CDR3 is TGTGCCACCAGCAGAGTAACGGAGGGACTGGAATATGGCTACACCTTC. This gives the protein CATSRVTEGLEYGYTF.

This clone was picked up a small number of times. This chain uses TRBV19 with TRBJ1-5; the D gene is possibly TRBD1 (5 bases). The CDR3 loop spans 14 amino acids. Germline assignment: CDR1 LNHDA and CDR2 SQIVND (reference sequence). V dropped 3 bases and J dropped 1 base, with 7 bases sitting between them. The CDR3 DNA sequence: TGTGCCAGTAGTATGTGGGACAGCAATCAGCCCCAGCATTTT. Amino acid sequence: CASSMWDSNQPQHF. Supplemented by reference TRBV19 and TRBJ1-5, the full variable domain reads DGGITQSPKYLFRKEGQNVTLSCEQNLNHDAMYWYRQDPGQGLRLIYYSQIVNDFQKGDIAEGYSVSREKKESFPLTVTSAQKNPTAFYLCASSMWDSNQPQHFGDGTRLSIL.

The gene calls are TRBV28 and TRBJ2-7; D unclear. The CDR3 contains 15 residues. Germline assignment: CDR1 MDHEN and CDR2 SYDVKM. Trimming pared 7 bases from V and 7 bases from J, leaving 23 bases between. The CDR3 coding sequence is TGTGCCAGCACCAAACTCGTGGGTCCCCCGGCTGAGCAGTACTTC. It codes for CASTKLVGPPAEQYF.

The chain is built from TRBV7-9 and TRBJ2-5; TRBD2 agrees at 7 bases. This CDR3 has 14 amino acids. Germline lookup yields CDR1 SEHNR and CDR2 FQNEAQ (reference sequence). Unmatched junction bases numbered 4, after V lost 1 base and J lost 5 bases. CDR3 DNA: TGTGCCAGCAGCTTAGGCGGGAGTCCGGAGACCCAGTACTTC. Translation gives CASSLGGSPETQYF.